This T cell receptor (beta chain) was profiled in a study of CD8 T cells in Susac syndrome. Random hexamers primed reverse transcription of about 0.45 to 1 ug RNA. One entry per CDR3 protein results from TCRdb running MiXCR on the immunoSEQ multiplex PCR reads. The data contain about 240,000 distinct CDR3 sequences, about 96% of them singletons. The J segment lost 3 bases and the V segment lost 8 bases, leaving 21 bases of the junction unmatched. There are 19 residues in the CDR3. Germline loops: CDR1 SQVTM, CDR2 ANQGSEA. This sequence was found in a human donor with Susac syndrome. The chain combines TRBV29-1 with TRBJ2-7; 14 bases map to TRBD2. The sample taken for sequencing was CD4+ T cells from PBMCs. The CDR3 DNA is TGCAGCTCGAACGGGACTAGCGGGAGTCGCCGGATGGGGCTCTACGAGCAGTACTTC. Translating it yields CSSNGTSGSRRMGLYEQYF.